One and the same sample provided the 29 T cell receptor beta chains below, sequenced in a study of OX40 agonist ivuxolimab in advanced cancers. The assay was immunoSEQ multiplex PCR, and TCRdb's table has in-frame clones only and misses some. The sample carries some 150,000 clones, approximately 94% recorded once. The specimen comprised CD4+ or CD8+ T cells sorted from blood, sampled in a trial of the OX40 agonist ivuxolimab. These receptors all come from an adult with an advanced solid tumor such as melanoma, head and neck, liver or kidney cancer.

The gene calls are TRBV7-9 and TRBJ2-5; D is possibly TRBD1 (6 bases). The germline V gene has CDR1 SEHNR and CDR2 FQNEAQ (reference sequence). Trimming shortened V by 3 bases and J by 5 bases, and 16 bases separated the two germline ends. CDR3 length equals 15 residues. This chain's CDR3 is CASSFSQGLEETQYF. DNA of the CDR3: TGTGCCAGCAGCTTTTCCCAGGGGTTGGAGGAGACCCAGTACTTC.

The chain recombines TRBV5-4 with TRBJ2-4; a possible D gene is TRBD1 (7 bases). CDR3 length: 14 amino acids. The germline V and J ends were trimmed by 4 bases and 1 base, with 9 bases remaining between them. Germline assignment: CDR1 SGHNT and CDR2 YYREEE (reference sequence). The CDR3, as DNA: TGTGCCAGCAGCCCAGGGGGGGCCAAAAACATTCAGTACTTC. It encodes CASSPGGAKNIQYF.

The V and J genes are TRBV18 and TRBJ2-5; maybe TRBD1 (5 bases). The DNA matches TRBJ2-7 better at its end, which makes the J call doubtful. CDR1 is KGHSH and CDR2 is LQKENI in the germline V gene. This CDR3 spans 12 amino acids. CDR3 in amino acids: CASSQDNYEQYF. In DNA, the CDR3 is TGTGCCAGCTCACAGGACAACTACGAGCAGTACTTC.

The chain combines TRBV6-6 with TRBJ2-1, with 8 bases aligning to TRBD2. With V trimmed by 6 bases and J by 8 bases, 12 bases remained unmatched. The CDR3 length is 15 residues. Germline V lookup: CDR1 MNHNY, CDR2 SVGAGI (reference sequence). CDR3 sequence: CASSPGLGRPDEQFF. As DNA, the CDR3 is TGTGCCAGCAGCCCGGGACTAGGGAGGCCCGATGAGCAGTTCTTC.

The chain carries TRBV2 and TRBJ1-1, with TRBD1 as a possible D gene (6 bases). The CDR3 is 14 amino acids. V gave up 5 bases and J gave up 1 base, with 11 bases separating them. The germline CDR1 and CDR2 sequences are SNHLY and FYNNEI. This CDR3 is CASSRTVTNTEAFF. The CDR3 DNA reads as TGTGCCAGCAGTCGGACAGTTACGAACACTGAAGCTTTCTTT.

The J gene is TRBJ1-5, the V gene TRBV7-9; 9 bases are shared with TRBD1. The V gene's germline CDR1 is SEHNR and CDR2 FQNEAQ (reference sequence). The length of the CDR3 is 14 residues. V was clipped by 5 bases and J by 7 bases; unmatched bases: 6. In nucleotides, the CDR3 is TGTGCCAGCAGCCCAGGGACAGGGTCGCAGCCCCAGCATTTT. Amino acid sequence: CASSPGTGSQPQHF.

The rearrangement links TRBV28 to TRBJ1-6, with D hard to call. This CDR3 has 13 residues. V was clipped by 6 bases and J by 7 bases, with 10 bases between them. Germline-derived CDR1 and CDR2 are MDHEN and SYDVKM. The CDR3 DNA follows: TGTGCCAGCAGCCGGACGGTAAATTCACCCCTCCACTTT. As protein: CASSRTVNSPLHF.

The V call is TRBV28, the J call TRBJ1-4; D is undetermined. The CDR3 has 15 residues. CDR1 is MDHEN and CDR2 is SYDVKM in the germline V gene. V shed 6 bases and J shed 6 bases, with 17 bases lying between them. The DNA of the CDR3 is TGTGCCAGCAGCCGCCCCCTTAGAGAGGATGAAAAACTGTTTTTT. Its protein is CASSRPLREDEKLFF.

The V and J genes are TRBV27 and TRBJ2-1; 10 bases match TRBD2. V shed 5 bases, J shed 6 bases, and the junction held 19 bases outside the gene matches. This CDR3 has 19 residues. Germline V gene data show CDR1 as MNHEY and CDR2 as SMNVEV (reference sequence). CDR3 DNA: TGTGCCAGCAGTCCGGGGCGGGTCTCAGCGGGAGGGCCGGGCAATGAGCAGTTCTTC. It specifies CASSPGRVSAGGPGNEQFF.

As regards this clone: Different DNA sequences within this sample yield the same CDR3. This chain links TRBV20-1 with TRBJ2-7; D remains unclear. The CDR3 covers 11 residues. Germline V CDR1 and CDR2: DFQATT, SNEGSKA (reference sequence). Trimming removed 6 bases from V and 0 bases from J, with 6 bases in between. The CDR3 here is CSAISSYEQYF. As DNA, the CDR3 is TGCAGTGCCATAAGCTCCTACGAGCAGTACTTC.

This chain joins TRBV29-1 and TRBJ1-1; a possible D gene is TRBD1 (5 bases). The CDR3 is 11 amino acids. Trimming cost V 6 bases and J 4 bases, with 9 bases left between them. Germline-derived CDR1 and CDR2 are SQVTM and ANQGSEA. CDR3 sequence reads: CSVGGGTEAFF. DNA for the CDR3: TGCAGCGTGGGGGGGGGCACTGAAGCTTTCTTT.

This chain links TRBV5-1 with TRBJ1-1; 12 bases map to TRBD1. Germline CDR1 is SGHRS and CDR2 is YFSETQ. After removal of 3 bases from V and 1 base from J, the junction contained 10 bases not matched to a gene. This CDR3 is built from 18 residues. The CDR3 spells CASSSLPPGQGANTEAFF. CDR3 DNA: TGCGCCAGCAGCTCCCTCCCTCCGGGACAGGGGGCGAACACTGAAGCTTTCTTT. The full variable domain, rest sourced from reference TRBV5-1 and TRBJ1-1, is KAGVTQTPRYLIKTRGQQVTLSCSPISGHRSVSWYQQTPGQGLQFLFEYFSETQRNKGNFPGRFSGRQFSNSRSEMNVSTLELGDSALYLCASSSLPPGQGANTEAFFGQGTRLTVV.

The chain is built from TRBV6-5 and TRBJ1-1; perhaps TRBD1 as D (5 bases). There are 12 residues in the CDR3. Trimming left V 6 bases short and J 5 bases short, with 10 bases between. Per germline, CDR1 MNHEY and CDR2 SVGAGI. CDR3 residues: CASRWQGTEAFF. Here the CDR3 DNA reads TGTGCCAGCAGGTGGCAGGGAACTGAAGCTTTCTTT.

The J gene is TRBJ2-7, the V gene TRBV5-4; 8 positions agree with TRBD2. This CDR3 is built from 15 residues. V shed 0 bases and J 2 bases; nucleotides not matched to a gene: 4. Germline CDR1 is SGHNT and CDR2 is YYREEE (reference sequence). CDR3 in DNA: TGTGCCAGCAGCTTGGGGGGACTAGGGCCCTACGAGCAGTACTTC. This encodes CASSLGGLGPYEQYF.

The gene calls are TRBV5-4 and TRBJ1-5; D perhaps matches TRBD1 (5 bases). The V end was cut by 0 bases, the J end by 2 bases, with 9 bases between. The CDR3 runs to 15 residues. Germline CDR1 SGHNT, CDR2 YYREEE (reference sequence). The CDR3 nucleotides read TGTGCCAGCAGCTTGGCCGGGGCGGGCAATCAGCCCCAGCATTTT. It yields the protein CASSLAGAGNQPQHF.

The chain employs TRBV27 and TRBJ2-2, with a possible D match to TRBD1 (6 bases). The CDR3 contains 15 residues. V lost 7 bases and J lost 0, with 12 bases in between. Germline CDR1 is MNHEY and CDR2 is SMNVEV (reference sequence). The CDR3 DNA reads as TGTGCCAGCACCACGGACAGTGCGAACACCGGGGAGCTGTTTTTT. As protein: CASTTDSANTGELFF.

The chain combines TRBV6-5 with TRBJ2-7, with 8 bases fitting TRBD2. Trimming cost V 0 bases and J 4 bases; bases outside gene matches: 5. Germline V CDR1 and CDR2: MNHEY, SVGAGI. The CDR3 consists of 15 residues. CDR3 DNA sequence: TGTGCCAGCAGTTACTCGGCTAGCGGGCGTTACGAGCAGTACTTC. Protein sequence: CASSYSASGRYEQYF.

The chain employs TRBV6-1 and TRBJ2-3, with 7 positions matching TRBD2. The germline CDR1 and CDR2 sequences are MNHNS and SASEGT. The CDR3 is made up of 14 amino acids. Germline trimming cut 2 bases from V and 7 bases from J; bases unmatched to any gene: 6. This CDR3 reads CASSERGEGNTQYF. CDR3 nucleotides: TGTGCCAGCAGTGAACGGGGGGAGGGAAATACGCAGTATTTT.

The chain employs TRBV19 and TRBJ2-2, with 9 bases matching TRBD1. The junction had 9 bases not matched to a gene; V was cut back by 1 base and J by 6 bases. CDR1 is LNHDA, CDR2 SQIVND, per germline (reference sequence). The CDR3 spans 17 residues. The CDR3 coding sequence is TGTGCCAGTAGTATAGGGTCGGGACAGGGTTGGGCCGGGGAGCTGTTTTTT. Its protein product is CASSIGSGQGWAGELFF.

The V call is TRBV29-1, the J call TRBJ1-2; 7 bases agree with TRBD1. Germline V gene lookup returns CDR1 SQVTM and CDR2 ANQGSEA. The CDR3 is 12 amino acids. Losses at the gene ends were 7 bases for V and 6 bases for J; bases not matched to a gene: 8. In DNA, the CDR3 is TGCAGCGGCGGAGGACAGGTTGATGGCTACACCTTC. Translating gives CSGGGQVDGYTF. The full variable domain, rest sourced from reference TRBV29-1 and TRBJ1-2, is SAVISQKPSRDICQRGTSLTIQCQVDSQVTMMFWYRQQPGQSLTLIATANQGSEATYESGFVIDKFPISRPNLTFSTLTVSNMSPEDSSIYLCSGGGQVDGYTFGSGTRLTVV.

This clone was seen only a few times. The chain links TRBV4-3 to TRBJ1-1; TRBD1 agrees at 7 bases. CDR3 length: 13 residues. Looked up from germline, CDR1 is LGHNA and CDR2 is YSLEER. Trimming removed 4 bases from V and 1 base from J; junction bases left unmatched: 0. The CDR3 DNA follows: TGCGCCAGCAGCCGGGACAGGAACACTGAAGCTTTCTTT. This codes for CASSRDRNTEAFF.

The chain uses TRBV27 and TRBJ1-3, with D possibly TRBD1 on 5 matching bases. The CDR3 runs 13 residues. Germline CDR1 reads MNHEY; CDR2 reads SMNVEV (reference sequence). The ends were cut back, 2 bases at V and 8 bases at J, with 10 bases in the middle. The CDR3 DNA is TGTGCCAGCAGTTTAAATTGGGGGGACACCATATATTTT. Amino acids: CASSLNWGDTIYF.

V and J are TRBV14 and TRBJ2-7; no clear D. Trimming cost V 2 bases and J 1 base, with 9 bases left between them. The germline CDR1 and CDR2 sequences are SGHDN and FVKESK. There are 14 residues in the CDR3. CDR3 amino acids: CASSQYGISYEQYF. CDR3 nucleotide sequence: TGTGCCAGCAGCCAATATGGGATTTCCTACGAGCAGTACTTC.

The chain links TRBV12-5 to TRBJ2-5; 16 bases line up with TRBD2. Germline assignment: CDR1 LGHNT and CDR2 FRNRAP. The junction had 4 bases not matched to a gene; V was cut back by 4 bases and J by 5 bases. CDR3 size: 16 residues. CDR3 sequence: CASGSGLAGGGETQYF. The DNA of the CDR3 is TGTGCTAGTGGTTCGGGACTAGCGGGAGGGGGGGAGACCCAGTACTTC. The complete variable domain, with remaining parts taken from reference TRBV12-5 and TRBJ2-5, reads DARVTQTPRHKVTEMGQEVTMRCQPILGHNTVFWYRQTMMQGLELLAYFRNRAPLDDSGMPKDRFSAEMPDATLATLKIQPSEPRDSAVYFCASGSGLAGGGETQYFGPGTRLLVL.

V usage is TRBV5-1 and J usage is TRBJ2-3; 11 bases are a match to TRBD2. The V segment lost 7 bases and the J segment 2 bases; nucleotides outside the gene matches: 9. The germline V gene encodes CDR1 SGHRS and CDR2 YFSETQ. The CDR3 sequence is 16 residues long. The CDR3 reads CASSLPLAGDTDTQYF. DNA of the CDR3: TGCGCCAGCTCTCTCCCACTAGCGGGGGACACAGATACGCAGTATTTT.

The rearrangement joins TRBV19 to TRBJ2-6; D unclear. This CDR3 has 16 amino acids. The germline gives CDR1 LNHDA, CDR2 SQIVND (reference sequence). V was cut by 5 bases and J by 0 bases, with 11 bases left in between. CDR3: CASSPQHDSGANVLTF. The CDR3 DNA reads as TGTGCCAGTAGTCCGCAACACGACTCTGGGGCCAACGTCCTGACTTTC.

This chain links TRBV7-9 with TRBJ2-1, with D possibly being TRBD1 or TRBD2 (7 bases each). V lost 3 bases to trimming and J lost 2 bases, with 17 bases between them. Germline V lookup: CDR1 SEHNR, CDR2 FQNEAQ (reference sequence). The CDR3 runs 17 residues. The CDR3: CASSLVGQGGPYNEQFF. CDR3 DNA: TGTGCCAGCAGCTTGGTTGGCCAGGGGGGGCCCTACAATGAGCAGTTCTTC.

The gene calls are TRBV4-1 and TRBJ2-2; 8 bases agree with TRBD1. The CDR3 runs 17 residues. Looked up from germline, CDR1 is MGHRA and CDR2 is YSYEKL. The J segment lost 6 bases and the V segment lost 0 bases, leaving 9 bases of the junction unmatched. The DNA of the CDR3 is TGCGCCAGCAGCCAAGAAGGAGGTTCACAGGGGGCCGGGGAGCTGTTTTTT. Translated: CASSQEGGSQGAGELFF.

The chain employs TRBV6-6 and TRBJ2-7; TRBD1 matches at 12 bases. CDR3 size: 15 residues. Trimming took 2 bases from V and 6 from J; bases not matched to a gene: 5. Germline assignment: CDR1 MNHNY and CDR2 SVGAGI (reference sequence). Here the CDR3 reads CASSYVGTGGFEQYF. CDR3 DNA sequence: TGTGCCAGCAGTTACGTAGGGACAGGGGGCTTCGAGCAGTACTTC.